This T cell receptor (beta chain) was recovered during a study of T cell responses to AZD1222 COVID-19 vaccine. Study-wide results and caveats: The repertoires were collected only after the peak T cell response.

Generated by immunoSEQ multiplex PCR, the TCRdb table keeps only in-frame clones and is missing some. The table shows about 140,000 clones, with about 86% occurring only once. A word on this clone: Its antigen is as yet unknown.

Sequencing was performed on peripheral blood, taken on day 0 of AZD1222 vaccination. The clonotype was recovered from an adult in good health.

For the CDR3, the DNA is TGTGCCAGCAGTTTATCTAGCCCGGAGACCCAGTACTTC. It yields the protein CASSLSSPETQYF. This sequence joins TRBV28 and TRBJ2-5; D is perhaps TRBD2 (5 bases). The germline V and J ends were trimmed by 1 base and 5 bases, with 8 bases remaining between them. Germline V gene lookup returns CDR1 MDHEN and CDR2 SYDVKM. The CDR3 loop spans 13 amino acids.